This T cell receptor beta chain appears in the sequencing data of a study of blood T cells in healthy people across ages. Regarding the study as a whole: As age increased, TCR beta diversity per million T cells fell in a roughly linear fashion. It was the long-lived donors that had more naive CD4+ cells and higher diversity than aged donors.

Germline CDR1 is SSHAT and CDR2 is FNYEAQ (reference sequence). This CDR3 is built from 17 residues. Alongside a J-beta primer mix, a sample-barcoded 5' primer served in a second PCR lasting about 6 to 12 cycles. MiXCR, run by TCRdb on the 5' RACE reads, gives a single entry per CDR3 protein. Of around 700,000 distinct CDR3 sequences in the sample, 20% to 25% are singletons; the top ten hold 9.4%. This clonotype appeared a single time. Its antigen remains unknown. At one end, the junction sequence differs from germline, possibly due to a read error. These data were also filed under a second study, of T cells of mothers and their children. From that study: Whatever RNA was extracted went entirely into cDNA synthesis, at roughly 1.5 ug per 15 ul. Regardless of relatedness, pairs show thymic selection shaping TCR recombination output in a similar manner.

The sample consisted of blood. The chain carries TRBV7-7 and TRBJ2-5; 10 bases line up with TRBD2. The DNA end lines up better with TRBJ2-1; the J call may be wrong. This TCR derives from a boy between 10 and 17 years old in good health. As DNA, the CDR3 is TGTGCTAGCAGTTCTAGCGGGGGCCCCACTACCTACAATGAGCAGTTCTTC. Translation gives CASSSSGGPTTYNEQFF.